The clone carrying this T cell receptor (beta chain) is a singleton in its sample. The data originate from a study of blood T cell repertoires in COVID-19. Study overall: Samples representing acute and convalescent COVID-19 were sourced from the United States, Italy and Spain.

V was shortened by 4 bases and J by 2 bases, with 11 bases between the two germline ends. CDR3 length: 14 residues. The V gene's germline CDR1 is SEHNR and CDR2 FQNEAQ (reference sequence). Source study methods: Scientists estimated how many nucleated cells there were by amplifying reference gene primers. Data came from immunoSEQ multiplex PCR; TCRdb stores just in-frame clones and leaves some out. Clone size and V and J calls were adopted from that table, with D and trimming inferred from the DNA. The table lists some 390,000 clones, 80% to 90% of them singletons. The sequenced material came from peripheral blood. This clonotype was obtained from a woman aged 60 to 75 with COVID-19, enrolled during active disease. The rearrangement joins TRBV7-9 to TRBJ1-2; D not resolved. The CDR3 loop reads CASSSSQWNYGYTF. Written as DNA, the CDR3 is TGTGCCAGCAGCTCCTCACAGTGGAACTATGGCTACACCTTC.